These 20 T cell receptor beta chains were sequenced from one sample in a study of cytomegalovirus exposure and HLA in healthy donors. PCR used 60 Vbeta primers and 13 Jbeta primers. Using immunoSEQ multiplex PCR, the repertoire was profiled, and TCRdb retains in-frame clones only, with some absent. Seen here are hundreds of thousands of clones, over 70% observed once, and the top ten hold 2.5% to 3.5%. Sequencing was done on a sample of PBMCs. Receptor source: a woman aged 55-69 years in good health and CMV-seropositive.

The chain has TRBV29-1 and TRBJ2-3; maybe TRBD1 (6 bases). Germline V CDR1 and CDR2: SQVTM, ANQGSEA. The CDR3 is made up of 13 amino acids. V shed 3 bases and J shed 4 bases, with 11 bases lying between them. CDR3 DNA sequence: TGCAGCGTTGAGACCACAGGGTCAGATACGCAGTATTTT. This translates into CSVETTGSDTQYF.

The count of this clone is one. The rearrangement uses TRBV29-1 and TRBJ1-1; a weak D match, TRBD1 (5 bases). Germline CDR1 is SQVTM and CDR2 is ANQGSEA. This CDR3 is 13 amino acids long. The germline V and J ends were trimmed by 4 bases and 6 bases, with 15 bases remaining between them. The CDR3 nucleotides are TGCAGCGTTGTTCGGGGGGTCGAATCTGAAGCTTTCTTT. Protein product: CSVVRGVESEAFF.

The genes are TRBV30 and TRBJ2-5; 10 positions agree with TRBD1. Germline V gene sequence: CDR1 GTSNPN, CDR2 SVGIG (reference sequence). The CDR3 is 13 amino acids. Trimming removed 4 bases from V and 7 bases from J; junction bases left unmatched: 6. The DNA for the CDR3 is TGTGCCTGGACGGGACAGGGGCCAGGGACCCAGTACTTC. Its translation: CAWTGQGPGTQYF.

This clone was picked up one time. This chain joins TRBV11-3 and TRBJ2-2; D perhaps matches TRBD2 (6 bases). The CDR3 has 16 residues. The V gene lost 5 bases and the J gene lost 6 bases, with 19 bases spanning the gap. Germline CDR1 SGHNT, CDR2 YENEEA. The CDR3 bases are TGTGCCAGCAGCGCAGAGAAGACTAGACCGGCCGGGGAGCTGTTTTTT. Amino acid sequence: CASSAEKTRPAGELFF.

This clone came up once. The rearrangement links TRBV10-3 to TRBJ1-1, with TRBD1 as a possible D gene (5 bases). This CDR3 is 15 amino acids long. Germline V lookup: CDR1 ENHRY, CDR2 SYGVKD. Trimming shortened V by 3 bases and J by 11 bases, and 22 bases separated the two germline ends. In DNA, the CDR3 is TGTGCCATCAGTGATAGTTGGCAGGGAATGTTTGGGGCTTTCTTT. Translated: CAISDSWQGMFGAFF.

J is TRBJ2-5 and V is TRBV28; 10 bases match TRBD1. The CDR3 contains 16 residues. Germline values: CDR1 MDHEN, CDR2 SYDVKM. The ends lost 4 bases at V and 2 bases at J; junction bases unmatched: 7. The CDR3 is CASSYSGQGLQETQYF. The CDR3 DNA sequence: TGTGCCAGCAGTTACTCGGGACAGGGGTTGCAAGAGACCCAGTACTTC.

Written as DNA, the CDR3 is TGTGCCAGCAGCACCAAGGCCGGGACAGTCTACAATGAGCAGTTCTTC. Protein product: CASSTKAGTVYNEQFF. This chain connects TRBV21-1 to TRBJ2-1; the DNA was not compared with TRBD1, the D call given in the table. TRBV21-1 is given as a pseudogene. The CDR3 is 16 amino acids.

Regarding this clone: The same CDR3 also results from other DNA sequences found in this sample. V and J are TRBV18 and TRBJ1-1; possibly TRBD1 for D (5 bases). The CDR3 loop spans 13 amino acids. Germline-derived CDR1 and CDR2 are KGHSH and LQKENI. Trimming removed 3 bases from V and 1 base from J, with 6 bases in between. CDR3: CASSPGQNTEAFF. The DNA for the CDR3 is TGTGCCAGCTCACCGGGGCAGAACACTGAAGCTTTCTTT.

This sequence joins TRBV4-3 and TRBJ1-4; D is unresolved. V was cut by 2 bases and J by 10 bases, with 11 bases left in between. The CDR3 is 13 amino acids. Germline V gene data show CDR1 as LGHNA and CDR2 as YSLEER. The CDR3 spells CASSQINPGKLFF. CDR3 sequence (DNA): TGCGCCAGCAGCCAAATCAACCCGGGAAAACTGTTTTTT.

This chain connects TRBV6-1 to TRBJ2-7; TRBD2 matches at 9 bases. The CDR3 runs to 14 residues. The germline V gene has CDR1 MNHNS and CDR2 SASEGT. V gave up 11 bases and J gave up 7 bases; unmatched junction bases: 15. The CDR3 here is CAGSRGGASGEQYF. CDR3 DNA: TGTGCCGGCTCTCGCGGGGGGGCGTCGGGAGAGCAGTACTTC.

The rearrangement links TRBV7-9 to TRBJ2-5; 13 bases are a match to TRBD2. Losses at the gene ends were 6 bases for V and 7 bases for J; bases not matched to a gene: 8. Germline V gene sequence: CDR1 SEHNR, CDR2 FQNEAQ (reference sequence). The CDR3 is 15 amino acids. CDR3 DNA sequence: TGTGCCAGCAGGGGACTAGCGGGGACTTTGGGGACCCAGTACTTC. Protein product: CASRGLAGTLGTQYF.

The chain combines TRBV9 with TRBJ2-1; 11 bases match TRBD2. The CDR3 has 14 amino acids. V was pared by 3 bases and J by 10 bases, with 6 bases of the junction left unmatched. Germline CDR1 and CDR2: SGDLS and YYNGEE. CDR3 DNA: TGTGCCAGCAGCGAGACTAGCGGGGCTCGAGAGCAGTTCTTC. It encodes CASSETSGAREQFF.

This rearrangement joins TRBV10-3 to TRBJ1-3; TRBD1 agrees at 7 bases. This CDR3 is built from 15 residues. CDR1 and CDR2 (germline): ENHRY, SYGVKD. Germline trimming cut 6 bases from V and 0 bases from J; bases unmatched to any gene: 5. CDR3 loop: CAIRTGRNSGNTIYF. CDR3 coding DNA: TGTGCCATCAGGACAGGGCGCAACTCTGGAAACACCATATATTTT.

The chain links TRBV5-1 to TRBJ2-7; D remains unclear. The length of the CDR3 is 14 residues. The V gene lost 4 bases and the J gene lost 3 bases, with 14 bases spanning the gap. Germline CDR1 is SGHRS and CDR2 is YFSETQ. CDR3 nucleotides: TGCGCCAGCAGCCCCTCACTCGACATCTACGAGCAGTACTTC. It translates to CASSPSLDIYEQYF. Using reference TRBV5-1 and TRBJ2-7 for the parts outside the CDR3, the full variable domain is KAGVTQTPRYLIKTRGQQVTLSCSPISGHRSVSWYQQTPGQGLQFLFEYFSETQRNKGNFPGRFSGRQFSNSRSEMNVSTLELGDSALYLCASSPSLDIYEQYFGPGTRLTVT.

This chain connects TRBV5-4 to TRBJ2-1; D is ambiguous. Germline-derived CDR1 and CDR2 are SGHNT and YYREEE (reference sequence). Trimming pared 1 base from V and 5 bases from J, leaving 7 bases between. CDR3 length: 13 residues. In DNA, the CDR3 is TGTGCCAGCAGCTTGACTACCAACAATGAGCAGTTCTTC. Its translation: CASSLTTNNEQFF. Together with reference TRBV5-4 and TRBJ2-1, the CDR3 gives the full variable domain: ETGVTQSPTHLIKTRGQQVTLRCSSQSGHNTVSWYQQALGQGPQFIFQYYREEENGRGNFPPRFSGLQFPNYSSELNVNALELDDSALYLCASSLTTNNEQFFGPGTRLTVL.

Here the CDR3 reads CASSLVRGRAYGYTF. In nucleotides, the CDR3 is TGTGCCAGCAGCTTAGTGCGTGGCAGGGCCTATGGCTACACCTTC. The V and J genes are TRBV11-2 and TRBJ1-2, with D perhaps TRBD1 (5 bases). Per the germline V gene, CDR1 is SGHAT and CDR2 is FQNNGV. This CDR3 has 15 residues. V shed 1 base and J shed 4 bases, with 13 bases lying between them.

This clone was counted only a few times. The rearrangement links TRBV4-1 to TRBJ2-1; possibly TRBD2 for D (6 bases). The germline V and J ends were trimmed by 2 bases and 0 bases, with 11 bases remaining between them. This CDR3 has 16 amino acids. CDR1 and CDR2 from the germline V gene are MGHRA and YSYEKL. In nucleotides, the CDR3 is TGCGCCAGCAGCCAACTTTCCGGGGGCTCCTACAATGAGCAGTTCTTC. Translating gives CASSQLSGGSYNEQFF.

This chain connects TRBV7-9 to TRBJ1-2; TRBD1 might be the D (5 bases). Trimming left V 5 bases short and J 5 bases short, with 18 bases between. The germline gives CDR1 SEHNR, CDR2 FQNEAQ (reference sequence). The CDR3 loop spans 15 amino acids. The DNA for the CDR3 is TGTGCCAGCAGCCCAACGTTGGGGGAGGAGTATGGCTACACCTTC. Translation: CASSPTLGEEYGYTF.

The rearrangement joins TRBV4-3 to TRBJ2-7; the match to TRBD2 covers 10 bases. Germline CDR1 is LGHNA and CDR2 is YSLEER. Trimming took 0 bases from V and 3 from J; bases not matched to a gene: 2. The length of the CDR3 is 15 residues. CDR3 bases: TGCGCCAGCAGCCAAGATCCTAGCGGGGGCTACGAGCAGTACTTC. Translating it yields CASSQDPSGGYEQYF.

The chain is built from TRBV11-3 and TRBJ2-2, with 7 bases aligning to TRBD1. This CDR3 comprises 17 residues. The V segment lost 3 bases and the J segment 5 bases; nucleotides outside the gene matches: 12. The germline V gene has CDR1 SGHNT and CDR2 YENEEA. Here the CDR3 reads CASSLVPGQRGTGELFF. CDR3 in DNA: TGTGCCAGCAGCTTGGTTCCGGGACAGAGAGGGACCGGGGAGCTGTTTTTT.